Listed below are T cell receptor beta chains from one sample, sequenced in a study of T cells in Graves' hyperthyroidism and ophthalmopathy. TCRdb redid the calling of the multiplex PCR reads with MiXCR, one entry per CDR3 protein. The profile shows a few hundred thousand distinct CDR3 sequences, 46% of them singletons. The sample consisted of peripheral blood or thyroid tissue (not recorded which). The origin of the receptors is a woman in her late teens or twenties with Graves' hyperthyroidism. Each CDR3 is given without its conserved first and last residue. The order of the fields is V gene, J gene, CDR3 protein.

TRBV20-1,NA,SARVTGGVEQF
TRBV24-1,TRBJ2-7,ATSETGGEQY
TRBV29-1,TRBJ1-2,SARRTGGLHGYT
TRBV10-3,TRBJ2-6,AISGHGRT
TRBV5-1,TRBJ2-7,ASSGGTGTSGEQY
TRBV20-1,TRBJ2-7,SARASGSSYEQY
TRBV20-1,TRBJ2-1,SARVLAGDSYNEQF
TRBV29-1,TRBJ2-7,SVREREAYEQY
TRBV12-3/TRBV12-4,TRBJ2-5,ASSSQRGGLAGSRGETQY
TRBV20-1,TRBJ2-1,SATRVKQF
TRBV10-3,TRBJ1-2,ASAASGLSYGYT
TRBV6-5,NA,ASSYSPGAGETQF
TRBV24-1,TRBJ2-2,ATSDAGQMYTGELF
TRBV24-1,TRBJ1-4,ATSDLRLEKLF
TRBV12-3/TRBV12-4,TRBJ2-7,ASSTSLRRVKLTYEQY
TRBV7-9,TRBJ2-7,ASSYRGRSYEQY
TRBV2,TRBJ1-5,ADALGGNQPQH
TRBV20-1,TRBJ2-2,SAKIDYELF
TRBV14,TRBJ1-2,ASSQGPPGFGYGYT
TRBV15,TRBJ2-6,APLDLSGANVLT
TRBV9,TRBJ1-1,ASSAGWSTEAF
TRBV6-5,TRBJ2-7,AGGRLGGEQY
TRBV25-1,TRBJ2-1,ASSDSGLGIYNEQF
TRBV6-2/TRBV6-3,TRBJ1-5,ASNKDEARVETQH
TRBV7-9,TRBJ2-1,ASSTTGDNEQF
TRBV29-1,TRBJ1-1,SVVVGADMNTEAF
TRBV29-1,TRBJ2-7,SATGPPDSYEQY
TRBV28,TRBJ1-2,ASRSSGTAQYGYT
TRBV19,TRBJ1-1,ASSLTIWTEAF
TRBV10-2,TRBJ2-7,ASRSPRAYEQY
TRBV29-1,TRBJ1-2,SVGRSSYT
TRBV10-3,TRBJ1-5,AISKDRGRQPQH
TRBV24-1,TRBJ1-1,ATTSGLNTEAF